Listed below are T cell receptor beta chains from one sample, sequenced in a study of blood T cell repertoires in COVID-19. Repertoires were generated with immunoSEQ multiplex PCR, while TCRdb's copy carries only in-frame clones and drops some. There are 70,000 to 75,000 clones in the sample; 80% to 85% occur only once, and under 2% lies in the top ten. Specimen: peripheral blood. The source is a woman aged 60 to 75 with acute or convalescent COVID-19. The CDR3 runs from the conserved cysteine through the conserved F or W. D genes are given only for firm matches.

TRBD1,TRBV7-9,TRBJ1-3,CASSYGDSENTIYF,TGTGCCAGCAGCTACGGGGACAGTGAAAACACCATATATTTT
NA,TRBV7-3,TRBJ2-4,CASSPAPGSTKYF,TGTGCCAGCAGCCCCGCCCCAGGGTCGACAAAGTACTTC
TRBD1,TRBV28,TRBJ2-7,CASSSPGQPTYEQYF,TGTGCCAGCAGTTCTCCGGGACAGCCTACCTACGAGCAGTACTTC
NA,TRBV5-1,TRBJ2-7,CASSLDITYEQYF,TGCGCCAGCAGCTTGGACATAACCTACGAGCAGTACTTC
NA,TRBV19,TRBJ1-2,CASRGVGTTYGYTF,TGTGCCAGTAGAGGTGTTGGGACAACCTATGGCTACACCTTC
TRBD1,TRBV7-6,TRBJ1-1,CASSSLPPRTGGTEAFF,TGTGCCAGCAGCTCATTGCCCCCCCGGACAGGGGGCACTGAAGCTTTCTTT
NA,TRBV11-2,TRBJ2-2,CASSSLATRELFF,TGTGCCAGCAGCTCACTAGCAACCCGGGAGCTGTTTTTT
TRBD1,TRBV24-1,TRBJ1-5,CATSDAGTGDLSNQPQHF,TGTGCCACCAGTGATGCCGGGACAGGAGATCTTAGCAATCAGCCCCAGCATTTT
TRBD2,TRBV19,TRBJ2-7,CASTPSGKGYEQYF,TGTGCCAGTACCCCCAGCGGGAAGGGGTACGAGCAGTACTTC
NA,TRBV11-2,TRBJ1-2,CASSSTYRTVRYGYTF,TGTGCCAGCAGCTCCACCTATAGGACAGTTCGCTATGGCTACACCTTC
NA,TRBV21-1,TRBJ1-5,CASSPAVWRTGNQPQHF,TGTGCCAGCAGCCCTGCTGTGTGGAGGACCGGCAATCAGCCCCAGCATTTT
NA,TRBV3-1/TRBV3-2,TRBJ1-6,CASSHETGTVYNSPLHF,TGTGCCAGCAGCCACGAAACCGGGACTGTATATAATTCACCCCTCCACTTT
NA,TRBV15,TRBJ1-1,CATSNRVRAFF,TGTGCCACCAGCAACAGGGTTCGCGCTTTCTTT
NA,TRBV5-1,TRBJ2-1,CASSPYDSYNEQFF,TGCGCCAGCAGCCCTTATGACAGTTACAATGAGCAGTTCTTC
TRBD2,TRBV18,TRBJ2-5,CASSPRTRQETQYF,TGTGCCAGCTCACCGCGGACTAGACAAGAGACCCAGTACTTC
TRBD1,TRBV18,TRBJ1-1,CASSPLTGITEAFF,TGTGCCAGCTCACCACTGACAGGGATCACTGAAGCTTTCTTT
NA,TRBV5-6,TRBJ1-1,CASNPKSLLNTEAFF,TGTGCCAGCAACCCAAAAAGCCTGTTGAACACTGAAGCTTTCTTT
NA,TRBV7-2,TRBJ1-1,CASSLGLLNTEAFF,TGTGCCAGCAGCCTCGGACTTCTGAACACTGAAGCTTTCTTT
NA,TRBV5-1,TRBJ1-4,CASSTGRGGNEKLFF,TGCGCCAGCAGCACAGGGCGAGGCGGTAATGAAAAACTGTTTTTT